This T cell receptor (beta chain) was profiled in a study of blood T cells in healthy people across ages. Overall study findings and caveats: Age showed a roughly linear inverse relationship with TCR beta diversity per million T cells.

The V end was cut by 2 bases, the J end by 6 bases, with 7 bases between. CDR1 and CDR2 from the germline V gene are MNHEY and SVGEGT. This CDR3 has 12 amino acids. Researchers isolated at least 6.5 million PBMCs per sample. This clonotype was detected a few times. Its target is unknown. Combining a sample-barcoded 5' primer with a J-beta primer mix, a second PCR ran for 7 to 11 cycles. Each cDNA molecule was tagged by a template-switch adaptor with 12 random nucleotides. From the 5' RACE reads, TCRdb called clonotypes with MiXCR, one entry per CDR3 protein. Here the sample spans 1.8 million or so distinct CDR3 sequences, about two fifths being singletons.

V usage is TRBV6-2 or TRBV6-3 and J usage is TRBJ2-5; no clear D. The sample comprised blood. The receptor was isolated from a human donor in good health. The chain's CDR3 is CASSYLEKTQYF. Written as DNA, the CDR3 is TGTGCCAGCAGTTACCTTGAGAAGACCCAGTACTTC.